These 2 T cell receptor beta chains came from one sample sequenced in a study of vaccination and CD4 T cells after COVID-19. Treatment here: approximately nine-day PBMC culture with coronavirus spike peptide pools or control peptides (ViraFEST assay). The antigens for these receptors are not known. Sequencing of the DNA from cultured CD4+ T cells was carried out with the Oncomine TCR Beta short-read assay. MiXCR was run by TCRdb on the PCR reads, yielding one entry per CDR3 protein. The sample consists of approximately 21,000 distinct CDR3 sequences, 55% of them appearing once. The sequencing sample was made of CD4+ T cells from blood, cultured in vitro. These receptors were obtained from a human donor who had recovered from COVID-19.

This clonotype was recorded a few times. The rearrangement uses TRBV7-7 and TRBJ2-1; TRBD2 aligns across 7 bases. The CDR3 has 13 amino acids. CDR1 is SSHAT and CDR2 is FNYEAQ in the germline V gene (reference sequence). V was pared by 1 base and J by 7 bases, with 1 base of the junction left unmatched. The CDR3 reads CASSLGLANEQFF. DNA of the CDR3: TGTGCCAGCAGCTTAGGACTAGCTAATGAGCAGTTCTTC.

J is TRBJ2-6 and V is TRBV2; TRBD1 aligns across 7 bases. The CDR3 is 17 amino acids. V was pared by 3 bases and J by 0 bases, with 5 bases of the junction left unmatched. The germline V gene encodes CDR1 SNHLY and CDR2 FYNNEI. CDR3 in DNA: TGTGCCAGCAGTGACAAAGACAGGGACTCTGGGGCCAACGTCCTGACTTTC. Translation gives CASSDKDRDSGANVLTF. The variable domain in full, completed from reference TRBV2 and TRBJ2-6, reads EPEVTQTPSHQVTQMGQEVILRCVPISNHLYFYWYRQILGQKVEFLVSFYNNEISEKSEIFDDQFSVERPDGSNFTLKIRSTKLEDSAMYFCASSDKDRDSGANVLTFGAGSRLTVL.